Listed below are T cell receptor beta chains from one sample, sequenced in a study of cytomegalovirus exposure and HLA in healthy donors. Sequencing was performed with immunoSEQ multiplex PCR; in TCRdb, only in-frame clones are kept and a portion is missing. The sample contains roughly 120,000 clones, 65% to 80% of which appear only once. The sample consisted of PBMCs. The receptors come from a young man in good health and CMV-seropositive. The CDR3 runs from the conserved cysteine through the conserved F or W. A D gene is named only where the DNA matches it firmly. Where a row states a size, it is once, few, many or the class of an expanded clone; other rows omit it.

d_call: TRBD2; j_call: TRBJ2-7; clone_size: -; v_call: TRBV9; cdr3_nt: TGTGCCAGCAGCGGGACTAGCGACTACGAGCAGTACTTC; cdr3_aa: CASSGTSDYEQYF
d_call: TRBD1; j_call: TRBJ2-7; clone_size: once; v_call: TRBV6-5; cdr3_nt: TGTGCCAGCAGTTACCAGGGGGCCCCCTACGAGCAGTACTTC; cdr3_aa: CASSYQGAPYEQYF
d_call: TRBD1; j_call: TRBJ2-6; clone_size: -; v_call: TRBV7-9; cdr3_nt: TGTGCCAGCAGCCGCCGGGACAGGGCTCCTGGGGCCAACGGCCTGACTTTC; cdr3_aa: CASSRRDRAPGANGLTF
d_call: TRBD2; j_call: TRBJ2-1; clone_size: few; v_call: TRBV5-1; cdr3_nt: TGCGCCAGCTGCTTAGCGGGGGGCGTTGAGCAGTTCTTC; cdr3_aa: CASCLAGGVEQFF
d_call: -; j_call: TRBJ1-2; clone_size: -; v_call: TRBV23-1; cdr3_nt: TGCGCCAGCAGTCCAGCAACCGACAGAGACTATGGCTACACCTTC; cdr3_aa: CASSPATDRDYGYTF
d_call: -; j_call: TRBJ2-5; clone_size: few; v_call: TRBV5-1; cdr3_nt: TGCGCCAGCAGCCTCACACGGGACTACCAAGAGACCCAGTACTTC; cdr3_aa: CASSLTRDYQETQYF
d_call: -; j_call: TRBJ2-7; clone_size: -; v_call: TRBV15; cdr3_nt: TGTGCCACCAGCACAGGCCGGGACTTCTACGAGCAGTACTTC; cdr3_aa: CATSTGRDFYEQYF
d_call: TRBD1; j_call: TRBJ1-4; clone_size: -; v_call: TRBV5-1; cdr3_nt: TGCGCCAGCAGCTCGGACAGGGGAAATGAAAAACTGTTTTTT; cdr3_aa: CASSSDRGNEKLFF
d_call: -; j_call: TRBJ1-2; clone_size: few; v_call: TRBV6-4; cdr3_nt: TGTGCCAGCAGTGACTCGACTCCCCCGGATGGCTACACCTTC; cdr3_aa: CASSDSTPPDGYTF
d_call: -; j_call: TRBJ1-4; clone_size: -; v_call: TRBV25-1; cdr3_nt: TGTGCCAGCAGCGAACCCGACTCAAATGAAAAACTGTTTTTT; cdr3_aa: CASSEPDSNEKLFF
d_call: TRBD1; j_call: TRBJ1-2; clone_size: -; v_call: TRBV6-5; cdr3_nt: TGTGCCAGCAGTGCCGGGACAGGGAGTGTCTACACCTTC; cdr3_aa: CASSAGTGSVYTF
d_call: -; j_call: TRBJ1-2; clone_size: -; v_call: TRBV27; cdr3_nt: TGTGCCAGCAGTCCTTGGTCCGGTGGCTACACCTTC; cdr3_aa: CASSPWSGGYTF